The sequence of this T cell receptor (beta chain) was determined in a study of blood T cells in healthy people across ages. This CDR3 has 15 amino acids. Germline CDR1 and CDR2: SGHRS and YFSETQ. A word on this clonotype: Its antigen is as yet unknown. One end of the junction fails to match germline, which may point to a read error.

For the second PCR, which ran for 7 to 11 cycles, a sample-barcoded 5' primer and a J-beta primer mix were used. One entry per CDR3 protein, called by TCRdb with MiXCR from the 5' RACE reads. The table shows some 1,500,000 distinct CDR3 sequences, with around 40% occurring only once. Study-wide findings and caveats: Changes in expanded clonotypes were possibly confounded, as the CMV status of donors was unknown. More naive CD4+ cells and higher diversity marked long-lived donors relative to aged donors.

This TCR was sampled from a woman aged 18 to 35 in good health. The rearrangement joins TRBV5-1 to TRBJ2-1; D possibly corresponds to TRBD1 (5 bases). Sequenced input: blood. The CDR3 protein is CASSGAGNSHNERFF. The CDR3 coding sequence is TGCGCCAGCAGCGGGGCAGGGAACTCCCACAATGAGCGGTTCTTC. The variable domain in full, with the rest retrieved from reference TRBV5-1 and TRBJ2-1, is KAGVTQTPRYLIKTRGQQVTLSCSPISGHRSVSWYQQTPGQGLQFLFEYFSETQRNKGNFPGRFSGRQFSNSRSEMNVSTLELGDSALYLCASSGAGNSHNERFFGPGTRLTVL.